This paragraph reports one T cell receptor (beta chain). Its antigen is not known. These data are taken from a study of beta chain features in type 1 diabetes. Study outcomes and limitations: Among patients with Type 1 diabetes, TCRB CDR3s were moderately but significantly shorter in every one of the four CD4+ subsets.

The CDR3 loop spans 15 amino acids. Per the germline V gene, CDR1 is SGHRS and CDR2 is YFSETQ. V gave up 1 base and J gave up 6 bases; unmatched junction bases: 6. Every bit of the isolated RNA underwent reverse transcription, so sequencing read expressed TCRB transcripts. The data were produced by immunoSEQ multiplex PCR, yet TCRdb's version contains in-frame clones alone and is incomplete. The sample contains 150,000 to 200,000 clones, 9% of which appear only once. V usage is TRBV5-1 and J usage is TRBJ2-4; TRBD1 agrees at 8 bases. The clonotype originates from a woman aged 25 to 39 with type 1 diabetes. The sequenced sample was central memory CD4+ T cells from blood. The DNA for the CDR3 is TGCGCCAGCAGCTTGAAACCGGACAGGGCAAACATTCAGTACTTC. Translated, it gives CASSLKPDRANIQYF.